Sequencing of this T cell receptor (beta chain) was carried out in a study of blood T cell repertoires in COVID-19. As for the study in general: In each case, the material was cDNA or gDNA derived from T cells, B-cell-depleted T cells, or PBMCs.

The participants were between 18 and 89 years old and came from roughly 25 US areas. Participant reports of clinical history set cohort assignment. The ends lost 6 bases at V and 0 bases at J; junction bases unmatched: 4. CDR1 is KGHSH and CDR2 is LQKENI in the germline V gene. This CDR3 contains 15 residues. Authors' processing steps: Estimated nucleated cell counts came from reference gene primer amplification. Clones were read by immunoSEQ multiplex PCR, and TCRdb kept only the in-frame ones, dropping some. V and J calls and clone size are those listed in that table; D and trimming were worked out from the DNA. The sample shows roughly 270,000 clones, around 85% of them seen only once.

Sequencing was done on a sample of PBMCs or T cells enriched from blood (not recorded which). V is TRBV18 and J is TRBJ2-2, with 7 bases aligning to TRBD1. The receptor was derived from a woman aged 50 to 60 who had recovered from COVID-19. The chain's CDR3 is CASSAGTANTGELFF. The CDR3 DNA sequence: TGTGCCAGCTCTGCCGGGACAGCGAACACCGGGGAGCTGTTTTTT.